This entry concerns a single T cell receptor (beta chain). How the authors handled the data: Estimation of nucleated cell counts relied on the amplification of reference gene primers. The assay was immunoSEQ multiplex PCR, and TCRdb's table has in-frame clones only and misses some. That table supplies the V and J calls and clone size; D and trimming were determined from the DNA. The sample has over 300,000 clones, approximately 88% seen once; the top ten hold over 0.9%. The CDR3 extends over 15 amino acids. Per the germline V gene, CDR1 is SQVTM and CDR2 is ANQGSEA. V lost 4 bases, J lost 4 bases, and 19 bases lay in between. Cohort allocation depended upon clinical history that participants reported. The sample is drawn from a study of blood T cell repertoires in COVID-19. Looking at the study overall: Acute and convalescent COVID-19 samples came from the United States, Italy and Spain. T cells, B-cell-depleted T cells, or PBMCs provided the cDNA or gDNA that served as material.

The V gene is TRBV29-1, the J gene TRBJ1-2; the D gene is possibly TRBD1 (5 bases). The clonotype comes from a woman under 40 with acute COVID-19. The sequenced sample consisted of PBMCs or T cells enriched from blood (not recorded which). The CDR3 DNA reads TGCAGCGTTGTACAACCGGGGGGAGTATCCTATGGCTACACCTTC. Its translation is CSVVQPGGVSYGYTF.